This T cell receptor beta chain was obtained from a study of CD8 T cells in ankylosing spondylitis (dated by TCRdb to 2016 to 2017). For context, the study as a whole: To find TCR variants linked to disease, the study profiled T cell receptor beta repertoires in ankylosing spondylitis patients and healthy donors. Peripheral blood samples were taken, and synovial fluid was additionally collected from ankylosing spondylitis patients. The whole study cohort included about a hundred healthy donors and 25 ankylosing spondylitis patients. Overall study outcomes, separate from this receptor: Some of the motif variants had been reported before in the synovial fluid and blood of reactive arthritis patients, a finding that suggests common disease-initiation mechanisms. Blood from ankylosing spondylitis patients appeared to be characterized by a TCR beta motif composed of about 8 highly homologous amino acid variants. The disease-linked clones were reported as significantly enriched in matched synovial fluid samples from ankylosing spondylitis patients. The disease-linked clones had a CD8+ phenotype and were found at relatively low frequencies in peripheral blood.

V loses 0 bases of germline sequence and J loses 6 bases, and the interval between the two ends is 16 bases. CDR1 SGDLS and CDR2 YYNGEE are derived from the germline V gene. The CDR3 starts with the cysteine, ends with the phenylalanine, and has 16 residues. Only the CDR3 DNA stays, 48 bases, in frame from base 1. This clonotype has ten or more counts. Which antigen it targets is not known. Within one base of it there is no much larger clone, and no base qualities were kept. The sample was run on an Illumina HiSeq 2500. Quantitative 5'-RACE with molecular barcodes was the method used to prepare the TCR beta libraries. The published analysis was carried out like this. A new computational method, built on a probabilistic model of VDJ rearrangement, was used to identify disease-linked TCR variants. TCRdb itself trimmed the public reads at Q25 with fastp, ran MiXCR and retained productive beta chains. CDR3 protein duplicates are merged, each entry listing the most common genes and DNA. TCRdb assigned the V and J calls; the authors' analysis was not used. The table for this sample lists 150,000 to 200,000 distinct CDR3 sequences; around 16% of them were counted only once. About 8.3% of the sample is in the top ten clones.

This receptor was identified in a male donor with ankylosing spondylitis or in good health (not recorded which). The chain is assembled from TRBV9 and TRBJ2-1, with TRBD2 tentatively as D gene (7 bases match). The sample comprised blood, either unsorted or a sorted T cell fraction (not recorded which). The CDR3 has the sequence CASSVDRGAQSNEQFF. The nucleotide sequence reads as follows: TGTGCCAGCAGCGTAGACCGGGGGGCGCAGTCCAATGAGCAGTTCTTC.